The T cell receptor (beta chain) described here comes from a study of vaccination and CD4 T cells after COVID-19. Whole-study context: Post-diagnosis, post-COVID samples were collected after a median 101 days, ranging 35 to 161. From HCoV-229E, HCoV-OC43, HCoV-NL63 and SARS-CoV-2, overlapping spike peptides were used to stimulate the cells.

The time point here: late sampling 161 to 241 days after vaccination in a few convalescent patients. Treatment described: approximately nine-day PBMC culture with coronavirus spike peptide pools or control peptides (ViraFEST assay). V was trimmed by 0 bases and J by 5 bases, leaving 13 bases between them. CDR1 and CDR2 (germline): LGHNA, YNFKEQ. The CDR3 runs 15 residues. The Oncomine TCR Beta short-read assay was applied to DNA of cultured CD4+ T cells. From cultured CD4+ T cells, genomic DNA was extracted. TCRdb recomputed calls from the PCR reads with MiXCR, one row per CDR3 protein. The table has 20,000 to 25,000 distinct CDR3 sequences, 46% seen once. Study-wide results and limits: Median SARS-CoV-2-reactive clonotype numbers rose nonsignificantly, 21 to 38.

Notes on this clonotype: The antigen remains unidentified.

Sequenced material: CD4+ T cells from blood, cultured in vitro, taken about 7 months after SARS-CoV-2 vaccination. The chain is built from TRBV4-2 and TRBJ1-1; D is unresolved. This clonotype was obtained from a human donor who had recovered from COVID-19. The CDR3 sequence is CASSQDPSRGTEAFF. The CDR3 DNA reads TGTGCCAGCAGCCAAGACCCTTCACGGGGTACTGAAGCTTTCTTT.